The rows below give T cell receptor beta chains drawn from one sample of a study of shared clonotypes between healthy human individuals. Here immunoSEQ multiplex PCR was the method, and the copy in TCRdb shows in-frame clones only, minus some. Of 450,000 to 550,000 clones listed, 60% to 85% are singletons. The specimen was PBMCs. All receptors derive from a woman in her thirties or forties in good health. Some clones in this sample may be carry-over from other donors' samples. Both conserved end residues are part of each CDR3. Each record gives: J gene, clone size, V gene, D gene, CDR3 DNA, CDR3 protein. D genes are given only for firm matches. Clone size appears in some rows only: once, few, many, or a class for an expanded clone.

>TRBJ1-2|.|TRBV30|.
TGTGCCTGGAGTGTTAGGCAGGGTAGATATGGCTACACCTTC
CAWSVRQGRYGYTF
>TRBJ2-5|.|TRBV11-3|.
TGTGCCAGCAGCTTGGCTGGGGGTATAGGAGAGACCCAGTACTTC
CASSLAGGIGETQYF
>TRBJ1-3|medium-sized|TRBV7-6|.
TGTGCCAGCAGCTTAGAGGGAAACACCATATATTTT
CASSLEGNTIYF
>TRBJ2-2|.|TRBV12-5|.
TGTGCTAGTGGTTTAGACTCTGCGAACACCGGGGAGCTGTTTTTT
CASGLDSANTGELFF
>TRBJ2-3|.|TRBV28|.
TGTGCCAGCAGTTTATTTAGGAGCACAGATACGCAGTATTTT
CASSLFRSTDTQYF
>TRBJ2-2|many|TRBV7-7|TRBD1
TGTGCCAGCAGCTTGAGGACAGGGGGAACCGGGGAGCTGTTTTTT
CASSLRTGGTGELFF
>TRBJ2-1|few|TRBV7-9|.
TGTGCCAGCAGCTTACAAAGGCGAAATGAGCAGTTCTTC
CASSLQRRNEQFF
>TRBJ1-1|.|TRBV5-1|TRBD1
TGCGCCAGCAGCCCCCGCGGGGGGACAGGGGGTAAGACTGAAGCTTTCTTT
CASSPRGGTGGKTEAFF
>TRBJ1-1|.|TRBV4-1|TRBD1
TGCGCCAGCAGCCAAGGACAGGGCCGCAACACTGAAGCTTTCTTT
CASSQGQGRNTEAFF
>TRBJ2-1|.|TRBV5-1|.
TGCGCCAGCAGCTTGGACAACTATGAGCAGTTCTTC
CASSLDNYEQFF
>TRBJ1-1|.|TRBV11-1|TRBD1
TGTGCCAGCAGTCAGGACAGGGCTGAAGCTTTCTTT
CASSQDRAEAFF
>TRBJ2-3|once|TRBV5-1|TRBD1
TGCGCCAGCAGCCAGGACAGGGAAACAGATACGCAGTATTTT
CASSQDRETDTQYF
>TRBJ1-4|once|TRBV9|.
TGTGCCAGCAGCGCCCAGGGATTGGGAGAACTGTTTTTT
CASSAQGLGELFF
>TRBJ2-1|few|TRBV5-1|.
TGCGCCAGCAGCTTGGACATCAATGAGCAGTTCTTC
CASSLDINEQFF
>TRBJ2-1|.|TRBV19|TRBD1
TGTGCCAGTAGGCTACAGGGGGTCTACAATGAGCAGTTCTTC
CASRLQGVYNEQFF
>TRBJ1-5|.|TRBV15|.
TGTGCCACCAGCAGAGATAGGGCTGGGAATCAGCCCCAGCATTTT
CATSRDRAGNQPQHF
>TRBJ1-1|few|TRBV6-5|.
TGTGCCAGCAGCTCTACAGTTCCCCGGGGTGAAGCTTTCTTT
CASSSTVPRGEAFF
>TRBJ2-5|.|TRBV7-2|.
TGTGCCAGCAGCTTAGGGGGAACCGGTAGGGAGACCCAGTACTTC
CASSLGGTGRETQYF
>TRBJ1-1|.|TRBV5-8|.
TGTGCCAGCAGCCTGTGGGGGGAGGCTTTCTTT
CASSLWGEAFF
>TRBJ2-1|once|TRBV7-9|.
TGTGCCAGCAGCTGGATTTCAAGCTCCTACAATGAGCAGTTCTTC
CASSWISSSYNEQFF
>TRBJ2-7|few|TRBV11-2|TRBD2
TGTGCCAGCAGCCGGGGACTAGCGGCAACCTACGAGCAGTACTTC
CASSRGLAATYEQYF
>TRBJ2-7|few|TRBV18|TRBD2
TGTGCCAGCTCACCCACCGGGGGGGGCTACGAGCAGTACTTC
CASSPTGGGYEQYF
>TRBJ2-2|.|TRBV5-4|TRBD1
TGTGCCAGCCACAGTCCGGACAGGGGCACCGGGGAGCTGTTTTTT
CASHSPDRGTGELFF
>TRBJ1-4|.|TRBV10-3|.
TGTGCCATCAGTGAATCTACAGCAACTAATGAAAAACTGTTTTTT
CAISESTATNEKLFF
>TRBJ2-2|few|TRBV27|TRBD2
TGTGCCAGCAGAAGACTAGCGGGAGTCAACACCGGGGAGCTGTTTTTT
CASRRLAGVNTGELFF
>TRBJ1-5|.|TRBV10-3|.
TGTGCCATCAGTGAAGCGGACAGTCGAGGCAATCAGCCCCAGCATTTT
CAISEADSRGNQPQHF
>TRBJ2-3|.|TRBV20-1|.
TGCAGTGCCCCTTTCGATCATACGCAGTATTTT
CSAPFDHTQYF
>TRBJ1-1|few|TRBV7-2|.
TGTGCCAGCAGCTCCGACAGGAGACGTGAAGCTTTCTTT
CASSSDRRREAFF
>TRBJ2-3|once|TRBV19|.
TGTGCCAGTAGTATTAAACTGTCGGGCGGACGCACAGATACGCAGTATTTT
CASSIKLSGGRTDTQYF
>TRBJ2-7|once|TRBV4-1|.
TGCGCCAGCAGCCAAGCCGGGACTCTCTACGAGCAGTACTTC
CASSQAGTLYEQYF
>TRBJ1-1|.|TRBV5-6|.
TGTGCCAGCAGCTTGTATCCGGCCGGGGTGAACACTGAAGCTTTCTTT
CASSLYPAGVNTEAFF
>TRBJ2-7|.|TRBV7-9|.
TGTGCCAGCAGCTTCTACAGGGGGGGCGAGCAGTACTTC
CASSFYRGGEQYF
>TRBJ2-1|.|TRBV27|TRBD1
TGTGCCAGCAGTTTAGTGCAGGGGGCGCGGGATGAGCAGTTCTTC
CASSLVQGARDEQFF
>TRBJ2-5|.|TRBV19|TRBD2
TGTGCCAGTAGTATAGTAGCGGGAGCACGAGAGACCCAGTACTTC
CASSIVAGARETQYF
>TRBJ2-5|.|TRBV7-2|.
TGTGCCAGCACCCATAATAGGAAAGAGACCCAGTACTTC
CASTHNRKETQYF
>TRBJ2-7|.|TRBV29-1|TRBD1
TGCAGCGTCCAAACCGGGACAGGGGTCTCCTACGAGCAGTACTTC
CSVQTGTGVSYEQYF
>TRBJ2-3|.|TRBV28|.
TGTGCCAGCAGTTTTCACAGAATAGACCGCACAGATACGCAGTATTTT
CASSFHRIDRTDTQYF
>TRBJ1-4|.|TRBV6-5|.
TGTGCCAGCAGTTTAATGTCAGGGTATGGGGAAAAACTGTTTTTT
CASSLMSGYGEKLFF
>TRBJ1-3|.|TRBV11-2|TRBD1
TGTGCCAGCAGCCCCGGACAGGGATTGGGAGGAAACACCATATATTTT
CASSPGQGLGGNTIYF
>TRBJ2-7|.|TRBV29-1|.
TGCAGCGTTGGAGGTCAGAGCCTCTACGAGCAGTACTTC
CSVGGQSLYEQYF
>TRBJ2-5|.|TRBV7-7|.
TGTGCCAGCAGCCAAGACTCCGCTCGGACCCAGTACTTC
CASSQDSARTQYF
>TRBJ1-4|.|TRBV5-1|.
TGCGCCAGCAGCTTGATTCCAGGCCAGGAGGAAAAACTGTTTTTT
CASSLIPGQEEKLFF
>TRBJ2-7|.|TRBV11-2|.
TGTGCCAGCAGCTCGGACAGCTACGAGCAGTACTTC
CASSSDSYEQYF
>TRBJ1-1|.|TRBV28|TRBD1
TGTGCCAGCAGTCCTCCAGGGGGCACTGAAGCTTTCTTT
CASSPPGGTEAFF
>TRBJ2-1|.|TRBV5-1|.
TGCGCCAGCAGCCCGGCTGACCAGAATGGTGAGCAGTTCTTC
CASSPADQNGEQFF
>TRBJ2-3|many|TRBV5-1|.
TGCGCCAGCAGCTTGGTTTTCGCACTCACCCTCACAGATACGCAGTATTTT
CASSLVFALTLTDTQYF
>TRBJ2-1|.|TRBV5-1|TRBD2
TGCGCCAGCAGCACGGGGAGGACTAGCGGGAACCACAATGAGCAGTTCTTC
CASSTGRTSGNHNEQFF
>TRBJ1-3|.|TRBV4-2|.
TGTGCCAGCAGCCAAGTCGGGTCCCCCTCTGGAAACACCATATATTTT
CASSQVGSPSGNTIYF
>TRBJ2-2|.|TRBV18|TRBD1
TGTGCCAGCTCACTACAGGGGCCCAAGAACACCGGGGAGCTGTTTTTT
CASSLQGPKNTGELFF
>TRBJ2-5|.|TRBV6-6|.
TGTGCCAGCAGTCAGACTAGTTCGGGGACCCAGTACTTC
CASSQTSSGTQYF
>TRBJ2-7|once|TRBV5-3|TRBD1
TGTGCCAGAAGCGTGGGACAGGGCTACGAGCAGTACTTC
CARSVGQGYEQYF
>TRBJ1-2|.|TRBV30|.
TGTGCCTGGGATCCCTCATGGGGGAAAGGCTACACCTTC
CAWDPSWGKGYTF